This T cell receptor (beta chain) emerged from a study of cytomegalovirus exposure and HLA in healthy donors. Study-level findings and limits: For TCR beta chains, V- and J-gene trimming was later linked to a missense DCLRE1C variant. Presence/absence analyses rested on an assumption that sequencing depth was roughly uniform across donors.

With respect to this clone: What it recognizes is unknown.

In germline, CDR1 is MDHEN, CDR2 SYDVKM. This CDR3 has 17 residues. The V end lost 2 bases, the J end lost 5 bases, and 18 bases lay between the germline ends. Amplification used 60 Vbeta primers and 13 Jbeta primers. Data came from immunoSEQ multiplex PCR; TCRdb stores just in-frame clones and leaves some out. Among around 300,000 clones listed, 72% were seen once. This TCR came from a female donor in good health and CMV-seronegative. The sample taken for sequencing was PBMCs. This chain connects TRBV28 to TRBJ2-2; D might be TRBD1 (6 bases). CDR3: CASSLGRGKEVTGELFF. For the CDR3, the DNA is TGTGCCAGCAGTTTAGGCAGGGGAAAGGAGGTAACCGGGGAGCTGTTTTTT.